This passage covers 13 T cell receptor beta chains from one sample sequenced in a study of CD4+ T cells in melanoma. Libraries were prepared by immunoSEQ multiplex PCR; TCRdb keeps only in-frame clonotypes and omits some of them. The repertoire holds over 45,000 clones, with more than 60% as singletons. The sample was tumor tissue. The receptors originated from a human donor with melanoma.

V usage is TRBV6-5 and J usage is TRBJ2-1; D gene ambiguous. There are 14 residues in the CDR3. Germline assignment: CDR1 MNHEY and CDR2 SVGAGI. Deletions cut 7 bases from V and 3 bases from J, with 13 bases between. CDR3 nucleotides: TGTGCCAGCAATCCACTTAGTGGCTACAATGAGCAGTTCTTC. This gives the protein CASNPLSGYNEQFF.

The chain carries TRBV7-3 and TRBJ2-5; D is perhaps TRBD1 (6 bases). There are 13 residues in the CDR3. V shed 5 bases and J shed 3 bases, with 10 bases lying between them. From germline, CDR1 is SGHTA and CDR2 FQGTGA. The CDR3 loop reads CASSRDIKETQYF. The CDR3 bases are TGTGCCAGCAGCCGGGACATAAAAGAGACCCAGTACTTC.

V gene TRBV2 combines with J gene TRBJ1-4; TRBD1 aligns across 7 bases. J gave up 11 bases and V 1 base, and 4 bases lay outside the gene matches. This CDR3 has 13 residues. Germline V lookup: CDR1 SNHLY, CDR2 FYNNEI. The CDR3 DNA sequence: TGTGCCAGCAGTGAAGTACAGGGGCAGAAACTGTTTTTT. Residues: CASSEVQGQKLFF.

The chain carries TRBV6-5 and TRBJ2-2; TRBD1 matches at 8 bases. The CDR3 extends over 15 amino acids. Germline CDR1 and CDR2: MNHEY and SVGAGI. V shed 7 bases and J 3 bases; nucleotides not matched to a gene: 7. Here the CDR3 DNA reads TGTGCCAGCACCCCAACAGGGGGGTACACCGGGGAGCTGTTTTTT. This translates into CASTPTGGYTGELFF.

This chain joins TRBV20-1 and TRBJ1-2, with D uncertain. V shed 6 bases and J shed 8 bases, with 10 bases lying between them. Germline CDR1 reads DFQATT; CDR2 reads SNEGSKA (reference sequence). The CDR3 consists of 10 residues. This CDR3 reads CSATGPGYTF. Here the CDR3 DNA reads TGCAGTGCAACCGGGCCGGGCTACACCTTC.

This clone has a handful of counts. The chain links TRBV6-6 to TRBJ1-5, with D perhaps TRBD1 (5 bases). The CDR3 is 15 amino acids. The germline V gene encodes CDR1 MNHNY and CDR2 SVGAGI (reference sequence). V lost 6 bases and J 1 base, leaving 13 bases between the germline ends. The CDR3: CASRRQLVSNQPQHF. In DNA, the CDR3 is TGTGCCAGCAGGCGACAGCTGGTGAGCAATCAGCCCCAGCATTTT.

The chain has TRBV18 and TRBJ2-5; the D gene is possibly TRBD2 (7 bases). V dropped 3 bases and J dropped 5 bases, with 22 bases sitting between them. This CDR3 region has 17 residues. Germline V gene data show CDR1 as KGHSH and CDR2 as LQKENI. The CDR3 sequence: CASSPPSGGGRMETQYF. In nucleotides, the CDR3 is TGTGCCAGCTCACCCCCCTCTGGGGGGGGCCGTATGGAGACCCAGTACTTC.

This chain uses TRBV27 with TRBJ2-5; possibly TRBD2 for D (7 bases). Germline values: CDR1 MNHEY, CDR2 SMNVEV (reference sequence). V lost 5 bases to trimming and J lost 5 bases, with 18 bases between them. The CDR3 loop spans 15 amino acids. The CDR3 bases are TGTGCCAGCAGTGCTACAGGGAAGGGGGGGGAGACCCAGTACTTC. Its translation is CASSATGKGGETQYF.

The chain employs TRBV4-3 and TRBJ2-1; TRBD1 might be the D (7 bases). The V end was cut by 0 bases, the J end by 7 bases, with 19 bases between. This CDR3 spans 17 amino acids. Per the germline V gene, CDR1 is LGHNA and CDR2 is YSLEER. The CDR3 sequence is CASSQDRRAGGVNEQFF. The CDR3 nucleotides read TGCGCCAGCAGCCAAGATAGGAGGGCAGGGGGTGTGAATGAGCAGTTCTTC.

The chain links TRBV27 to TRBJ1-2; tentatively, D is TRBD1 (6 bases). Germline V lookup: CDR1 MNHEY, CDR2 SMNVEV (reference sequence). The V end was cut by 4 bases, the J end by 2 bases, with 14 bases between. The CDR3 consists of 15 residues. CDR3 region: CASSYLTGTNYGYTF. The CDR3, as DNA: TGTGCCAGCAGTTACCTTACAGGGACCAACTATGGCTACACCTTC.

The rearrangement links TRBV10-3 to TRBJ2-1, with TRBD1 as a possible D gene (6 bases). Germline assignment: CDR1 ENHRY and CDR2 SYGVKD. Trimming shortened V by 7 bases and J by 5 bases, and 12 bases separated the two germline ends. The CDR3 length is 13 residues. CDR3 nucleotide sequence: TGTGCCATCAACGGACAGATCAACAATGAGCAGTTCTTC. Protein product: CAINGQINNEQFF.

V is TRBV5-1 and J is TRBJ2-1, with 11 bases fitting TRBD1. The V gene's germline CDR1 is SGHRS and CDR2 YFSETQ. Trimming removed 0 bases from V and 8 bases from J; junction bases left unmatched: 13. This CDR3 contains 18 residues. The CDR3 region is CASSLAVSGQGAMDEQFF. The CDR3 nucleotides are TGCGCCAGCAGCTTGGCCGTAAGCGGACAGGGGGCGATGGATGAGCAGTTCTTC. Drawing the rest from reference TRBV5-1 and TRBJ2-1, the complete variable domain is KAGVTQTPRYLIKTRGQQVTLSCSPISGHRSVSWYQQTPGQGLQFLFEYFSETQRNKGNFPGRFSGRQFSNSRSEMNVSTLELGDSALYLCASSLAVSGQGAMDEQFFGPGTRLTVL.

This chain uses TRBV19 with TRBJ2-7; TRBD1 agrees at 7 bases. Per the germline V gene, CDR1 is LNHDA and CDR2 is SQIVND (reference sequence). J lost 3 bases, V lost 3 bases, and 2 bases had no gene match. The CDR3 is 13 amino acids. The CDR3 spells CASSMGQNYEQYF. The CDR3 region has the DNA TGTGCCAGTAGTATGGGACAGAACTACGAGCAGTACTTC. Combining the CDR3 with reference TRBV19 and TRBJ2-7 gives the whole variable domain DGGITQSPKYLFRKEGQNVTLSCEQNLNHDAMYWYRQDPGQGLRLIYYSQIVNDFQKGDIAEGYSVSREKKESFPLTVTSAQKNPTAFYLCASSMGQNYEQYFGPGTRLTVT.